Listed below are T cell receptor beta chains from one sample, sequenced in a study of shared clonotypes between healthy human individuals. Sequencing used immunoSEQ multiplex PCR; TCRdb keeps in-frame clones, though not all of them. The sample gives some 1,100,000 clones, around three quarters of which show up once; under 0.6% is in the top ten. Sequenced material: memory CD4+ T cells from PBMCs. The receptor set was obtained from a man aged 18 to 30 in good health. Some clones in this sample may be carry-over from other donors' samples. The CDR3 runs from the conserved cysteine through the conserved F or W. D genes are given only for firm matches. Where a row states a size, it is once, few, many or the class of an expanded clone; other rows omit it.

v_call	d_call	j_call	clone_size	cdr3_nt	cdr3_aa
TRBV5-1	TRBD1	TRBJ1-1	NA	TGCGCCAGCAGCTCCAGTTGGGCAGGGGGCATAGCGAACACTGAAGCTTTCTTT	CASSSSWAGGIANTEAFF
TRBV19	NA	TRBJ1-2	NA	TGTGCCAGTAAGGAGCGCGGCTATGGCTACACCTTC	CASKERGYGYTF
TRBV7-2	NA	TRBJ1-2	NA	TGTGCCAGCAGTCTACAGGATCCCGCTGGGGGCTACACCTTC	CASSLQDPAGGYTF
TRBV7-9	NA	TRBJ2-5	NA	TGTGCCAGCAGCTTAGGGGGAGGAGAGACCCAGTACTTC	CASSLGGGETQYF
TRBV7-2	NA	TRBJ1-1	NA	TGTGCCAGCAGCTTAGTCCAGGGAACCACTGAAGCTTTCTTT	CASSLVQGTTEAFF
TRBV12-1	NA	TRBJ2-5	NA	TGTGCCAGCAGCTTTGATTGGACCCAGTACTTC	CASSFDWTQYF
TRBV5-1	TRBD2	TRBJ2-5	NA	TGCGCCAGCAGCTCGGCTAGCGGGTTTGAGACCCAGTACTTC	CASSSASGFETQYF
TRBV6-5	TRBD1	TRBJ1-4	NA	TGTGCCAGCAGTAGAACAGGGGGGGATGAAAAACTGTTTTTT	CASSRTGGDEKLFF
TRBV15	TRBD1	TRBJ1-2	NA	TGTGCCACCAGCGCACTCTCACAGGGGCACTATGGCTACACCTTC	CATSALSQGHYGYTF
TRBV4-2	NA	TRBJ1-2	once	TGTGCCAGCACCACCTCCGGGGTAGCTAACTATGGCTACACCTTC	CASTTSGVANYGYTF
TRBV4-1	TRBD2	TRBJ2-1	few	TGCGCCAGCAGCCAAGATCCTAGCGGGAGCTCCTACAATGAGCAGTTCTTC	CASSQDPSGSSYNEQFF
TRBV29-1	NA	TRBJ1-1	few	TGCAGCGCTGGCGGGCAGCCGAACACTGAAGCTTTCTTT	CSAGGQPNTEAFF
TRBV2	NA	TRBJ2-3	NA	TGTGCCAGCAGTGACAGCTCTAGCACAGATACGCAGTATTTT	CASSDSSSTDTQYF
TRBV4-3	TRBD1	TRBJ2-7	NA	TGCGCCAGCAGCCAGGAAACAGGGGGCTACGAGCAGTACTTC	CASSQETGGYEQYF
TRBV29-1	NA	TRBJ2-6	NA	TGCAGCGTTGGAGGTGCTACTACCTCCTCTGGGGCCAACGTCCTGACTTTC	CSVGGATTSSGANVLTF
TRBV7-9	NA	TRBJ1-3	NA	TGTGCCAGCAGCTTTACATCGGTTCTTCTTGGAAACACCATATATTTT	CASSFTSVLLGNTIYF
TRBV6-6	TRBD2	TRBJ2-1	NA	TGTGCCAGCAGTTCCGGACTAGCGGGACGTGAGCAGTTCTTC	CASSSGLAGREQFF
TRBV4-3	NA	TRBJ2-3	NA	TGCGCCAGCAGCCTTCAGAGGACTAGCACAGATACGCAGTATTTT	CASSLQRTSTDTQYF
TRBV5-4	NA	TRBJ2-7	NA	TGTGCCAGCAGCTTGCCGGCCTCCGAGCAGTACTTC	CASSLPASEQYF
TRBV27	NA	TRBJ2-5	NA	TGTGCCAGCAGTTTGGAAGGGGGGAGGGTGTGGGAGACCCAGTACTTC	CASSLEGGRVWETQYF
TRBV4-2	TRBD2	TRBJ2-4	NA	TGTGCCAGCAGCCAAGATTGGACTAGCGGGATGGCCAAAAACATTCAGTACTTC	CASSQDWTSGMAKNIQYF
TRBV6-5	TRBD1	TRBJ2-7	few	TGTGCCAGCACCTCATCCACAGGGGGGTACGAGCAGTACTTC	CASTSSTGGYEQYF